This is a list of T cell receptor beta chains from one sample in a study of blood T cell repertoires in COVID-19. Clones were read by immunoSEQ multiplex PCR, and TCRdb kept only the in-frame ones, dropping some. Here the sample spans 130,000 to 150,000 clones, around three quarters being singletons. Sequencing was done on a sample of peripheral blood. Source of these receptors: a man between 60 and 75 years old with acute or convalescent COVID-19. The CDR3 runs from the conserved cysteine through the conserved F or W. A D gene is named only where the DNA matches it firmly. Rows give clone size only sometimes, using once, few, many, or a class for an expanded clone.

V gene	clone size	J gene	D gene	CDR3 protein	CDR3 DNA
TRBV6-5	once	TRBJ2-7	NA	CASSYSTRRPYEQYF	TGTGCCAGCAGTTACTCGACCAGGCGACCCTACGAGCAGTACTTC
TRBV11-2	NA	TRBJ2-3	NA	CASSLLEITQYF	TGTGCCAGCAGCTTATTAGAGATTACGCAGTATTTT
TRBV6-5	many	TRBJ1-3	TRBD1	CASRLDRAAGNTIYF	TGTGCCAGCAGGCTCGACAGGGCGGCTGGAAACACCATATATTTT
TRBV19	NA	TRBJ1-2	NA	CASPRGGVCGYTF	TGTGCCAGTCCTAGGGGCGGGGTGTGTGGCTACACCTTC
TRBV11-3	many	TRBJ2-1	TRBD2	CASSLEGTSGSNEQFF	TGTGCCAGCAGCTTAGAGGGGACTAGCGGGAGTAATGAGCAGTTCTTC
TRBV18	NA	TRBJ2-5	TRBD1	CASSPGQAETQYF	TGTGCCAGCTCACCGGGACAGGCTGAGACCCAGTACTTC
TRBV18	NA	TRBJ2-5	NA	CASSTTGLETQYF	TGTGCCAGCTCAACTACAGGGTTGGAGACCCAGTACTTC
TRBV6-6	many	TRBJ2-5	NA	CASSPSRATGLAETQYF	TGTGCCAGCAGTCCTTCCAGGGCGACAGGCTTGGCAGAGACCCAGTACTTC
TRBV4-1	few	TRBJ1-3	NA	CASSQEGEGYSGNTIYF	TGCGCCAGCAGCCAAGAAGGGGAGGGCTACTCTGGAAACACCATATATTTT
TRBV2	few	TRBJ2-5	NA	CASSRDSPHGGETQYF	TGTGCCAGCAGCAGGGACAGCCCCCATGGGGGGGAGACCCAGTACTTC
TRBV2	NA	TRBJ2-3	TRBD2	CASNLAGGPDTQYF	TGTGCCAGCAATCTAGCGGGAGGGCCAGATACGCAGTATTTT
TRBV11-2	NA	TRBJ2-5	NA	CASSPTGQETQYF	TGTGCCAGCAGCCCTACAGGACAAGAGACCCAGTACTTC
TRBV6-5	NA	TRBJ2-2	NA	CASSRGGGLTGELFF	TGTGCCAGCAGTCGCGGGGGCGGACTCACCGGGGAGCTGTTTTTT
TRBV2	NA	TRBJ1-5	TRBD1	CASSIRWTGAQPQHF	TGTGCCAGCAGTATTCGGTGGACAGGGGCTCAGCCCCAGCATTTT
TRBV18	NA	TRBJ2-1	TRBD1	CASSQLTGGAHNEQFF	TGTGCCAGCTCGCAACTGACAGGGGGCGCGCACAATGAGCAGTTCTTC
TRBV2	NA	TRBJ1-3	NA	CASSEWLLAEPPGGNTIYF	TGTGCCAGCAGTGAATGGTTGTTGGCGGAGCCTCCTGGAGGAAACACCATATATTTT
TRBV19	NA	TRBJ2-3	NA	CASSTDAGAADTQYF	TGTGCCAGTAGTACGGACGCAGGGGCGGCAGATACGCAGTATTTT
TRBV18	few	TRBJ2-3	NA	CASSPAVAGTDTQYF	TGTGCCAGCTCACCAGCCGTAGCTGGCACAGATACGCAGTATTTT
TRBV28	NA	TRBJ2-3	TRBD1	CASSLSGGFTDTQYF	TGTGCCAGCTCGTTATCAGGGGGATTCACAGATACGCAGTATTTT
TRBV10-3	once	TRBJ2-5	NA	CAISERVPGETQYF	TGTGCCATCAGTGAGAGGGTGCCAGGGGAGACCCAGTACTTC
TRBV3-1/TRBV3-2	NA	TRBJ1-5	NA	CASSQGLQGFQPQHF	TGTGCCAGCAGCCAAGGGCTACAGGGTTTTCAGCCCCAGCATTTT
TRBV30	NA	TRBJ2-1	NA	CAWRQQGSYNEQFF	TGTGCCTGGAGGCAACAGGGCTCCTACAATGAGCAGTTCTTC
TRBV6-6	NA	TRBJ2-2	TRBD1	CASKTGDRGELFF	TGTGCCAGCAAAACAGGGGATAGGGGGGAGCTGTTTTTT
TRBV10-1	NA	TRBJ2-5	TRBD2	CASSTSGSRETQYF	TGCGCCAGCAGTACTAGCGGCTCGCGAGAGACCCAGTACTTC
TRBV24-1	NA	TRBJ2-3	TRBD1	CATSDTTGTGDGDTQYF	TGTGCCACCAGTGACACGACCGGGACAGGGGACGGAGATACGCAGTATTTT
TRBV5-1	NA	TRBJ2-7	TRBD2	CASSLRGTSATYEQYF	TGCGCCAGCAGCTTACGGGGAACTAGCGCTACCTACGAGCAGTACTTC
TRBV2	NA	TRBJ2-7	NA	CASSESGVEQYF	TGTGCCAGCAGTGAGTCAGGGGTCGAGCAGTACTTC
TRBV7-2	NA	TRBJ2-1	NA	CASSHAGSSYNEQFF	TGTGCCAGCAGCCACGCGGGGAGCTCCTACAATGAGCAGTTCTTC
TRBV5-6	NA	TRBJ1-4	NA	CASSFTVGLNEKLFF	TGTGCCAGCAGCTTCACAGTGGGGCTTAATGAAAAACTGTTTTTT